These 9 T cell receptor beta chains originate from one sample sequenced in a study of blood T cell repertoires in COVID-19. Assay: immunoSEQ multiplex PCR; the TCRdb copy retains only in-frame clones and omits some. The top ten hold around 2% of the sample, which has around 230,000 clones, roughly 90% seen once. The sample was peripheral blood. The receptors originated from a man younger than 45 who had recovered from COVID-19.

The chain links TRBV5-8 to TRBJ1-5, with D tentatively TRBD1 (5 bases). Per the germline V gene, CDR1 is SGHTS and CDR2 is YDEGEE. CDR3 length equals 12 residues. V lost 5 bases and J lost 7, with 10 bases in between. Written as DNA, the CDR3 is TGTGCCAGCAGGCCTTGGGGCCAGCCCCAGCATTTT. It codes for CASRPWGQPQHF.

The CDR3 nucleotides are TGTGCCAGCAGCTTAAGACAGGTACTGAACACTGAAGCTTTCTTT. Its protein is CASSLRQVLNTEAFF. The J gene is TRBJ1-1, the V gene TRBV7-2; D might be TRBD1 (6 bases). Deletions cut 2 bases from V and 0 bases from J, with 10 bases between. CDR3 size: 15 residues. Germline V gene lookup returns CDR1 SGHTA and CDR2 FQGNSA.

This clone was detected once. This sequence joins TRBV21-1 and TRBJ2-5; no DNA check was done on the table's D call, TRBD1. TRBV21-1 is listed as a pseudogene. This CDR3 has 15 residues. CDR3 bases: TGTGCCAGCAGCAAAAGGGACAGGGCCCAAGAGACCCAGTACTTC. This gives the protein CASSKRDRAQETQYF.

The rearrangement joins TRBV5-1 to TRBJ2-2, with D possibly being TRBD1 (5 bases). CDR3 size: 17 residues. V shed 3 bases and J shed 2 bases, with 17 bases lying between them. The germline gives CDR1 SGHRS, CDR2 YFSETQ. The CDR3 protein is CASSSPLGQGNTGELFF. CDR3 DNA: TGCGCCAGCAGCTCACCCCTCGGGCAGGGTAACACCGGGGAGCTGTTTTTT.

The V call is TRBV12-3 or TRBV12-4, the J call TRBJ1-2, with D tentatively TRBD1 (5 bases). The CDR3 spans 12 residues. V was trimmed by 6 bases and J by 8 bases, leaving 13 bases between them. This CDR3 is CASSPSGWGYTF. The CDR3 region has the DNA TGTGCCAGCAGCCCCTCAGGGTGGGGCTACACCTTC.

The rearrangement links TRBV20-1 to TRBJ2-7, with unresolved D. V shed 3 bases and J shed 0 bases, with 9 bases lying between them. Germline lookup yields CDR1 DFQATT and CDR2 SNEGSKA (reference sequence). This CDR3 spans 13 amino acids. CDR3 sequence: CSASHSYSYEQYF. CDR3 in DNA: TGCAGTGCTAGTCACTCCTACTCCTACGAGCAGTACTTC.

This clone was found a few times. This chain uses TRBV7-2 with TRBJ1-3; no definite D call. CDR1 is SGHTA and CDR2 is FQGNSA in the germline V gene. CDR3 length: 14 residues. The V gene lost 5 bases and the J gene lost 0 bases, with 8 bases spanning the gap. The CDR3 loop is CASSPLISGNTIYF. DNA for the CDR3: TGTGCCAGCAGCCCACTAATCTCTGGAAACACCATATATTTT.

The chain combines TRBV5-5 with TRBJ1-1; D is uncertain. The CDR3 spans 14 residues. V was shortened by 2 bases and J by 4 bases, with 12 bases between the two germline ends. From germline, CDR1 is SGHKS and CDR2 YYEKEE (reference sequence). Here the CDR3 reads CASSFFVRGTEAFF. The CDR3 nucleotides read TGTGCCAGCAGCTTCTTTGTTAGAGGCACTGAAGCTTTCTTT. Full variable domain (remainder filled in from reference TRBV5-5 and TRBJ1-1): DAGVTQSPTHLIKTRGQQVTLRCSPISGHKSVSWYQQVLGQGPQFIFQYYEKEERGRGNFPDRFSARQFPNYSSELNVNALLLGDSALYLCASSFFVRGTEAFFGQGTRLTVV.

The rearrangement uses TRBV5-1 and TRBJ2-7; 10 bases are a match to TRBD2. Trimming took 0 bases from V and 4 from J; bases not matched to a gene: 1. Germline CDR1 and CDR2: SGHRS and YFSETQ. This CDR3 is 14 amino acids long. Written as DNA, the CDR3 is TGCGCCAGCAGCTTGGTTAGCGGGGGGTACGAGCAGTACTTC. Translating it yields CASSLVSGGYEQYF.